One sample yielded the 12 T cell receptor beta chains listed below, sequenced in a study of T cells in Graves' hyperthyroidism and ophthalmopathy. Regions amplified from RNA transcripts were the TCR beta CDR3 regions. HTBI primers were the set used in a first-round RT-PCR of the TCR CDR3. TCRdb itself ran the multiplex PCR reads through MiXCR, one entry per CDR3 protein. The sample has approximately 700,000 distinct CDR3 sequences; 45% are singletons. The sequencing input was peripheral blood or thyroid tissue (not recorded which). These receptors originate from an adult man with Graves' disease, either hyperthyroidism or ophthalmopathy (not recorded which).

This clonotype came up many times. The chain carries TRBV25-1 and TRBJ1-2, with 7 bases identical to TRBD1. Germline V CDR1 and CDR2: MGHDK, SYGVNS. J lost 2 bases, V lost 3 bases, and 6 bases had no gene match. This CDR3 spans 15 amino acids. As DNA, the CDR3 is TGTGCCAGCAGTGATCGACAGGGCACCAACTATGGCTACACCTTC. Translated: CASSDRQGTNYGYTF.

The chain recombines TRBV6-5 with TRBJ2-6, with D unclear. The CDR3 sequence is 16 residues long. The V end lost 6 bases, the J end lost 1 base, and 13 bases lay between the germline ends. CDR1 and CDR2 from the germline V gene are MNHEY and SVGAGI. CDR3 loop: CASRGSEASGANVLTF. The CDR3 nucleotides read TGTGCCAGCAGGGGTTCCGAGGCGTCTGGGGCCAACGTCCTGACTTTC.

With respect to this clonotype: A much larger clonotype is one base distant, so this may be a read error. This chain uses TRBV20-1 with TRBJ1-5; D possibly corresponds to TRBD1 (5 bases). CDR1 and CDR2 (germline): DFQATT, SNEGSKA (reference sequence). The CDR3 consists of 14 residues. CDR3 in DNA: TGCAGTGCCCTACGCAGGGATGGCAATCAGTCCCAGCATTTT. Translating it yields CSALRRDGNQSQHF.

The chain carries TRBV6-1 and TRBJ2-7; 8 bases agree with TRBD1. Germline trimming cut 5 bases from V and 2 bases from J; bases unmatched to any gene: 8. This CDR3 has 15 residues. The germline CDR1 and CDR2 sequences are MNHNS and SASEGT. The CDR3 DNA follows: TGTGCCAGCAGTCTGACAGGGGTGGGAACCTACGAGCAGTACTTC. It yields the protein CASSLTGVGTYEQYF.

The V call is TRBV7-8, the J call TRBJ1-1; TRBD1 matches 9 bases. The CDR3 is 18 amino acids. Germline V gene lookup returns CDR1 SGHVS and CDR2 FQNEAQ. V was pared by 5 bases and J by 3 bases, with 16 bases of the junction left unmatched. Here the CDR3 reads CASSQHLEQGAEDTEAFF. The CDR3 nucleotides read TGTGCCAGCAGCCAACACTTAGAACAGGGGGCAGAGGACACTGAAGCTTTCTTT.

To note about this clonotype: The junction does not match germline at one end; this may be a read error. The CDR3 region is CSASAGRDGANTGELFF. The CDR3 nucleotides read TGCAGTGCGTCGGCTGGGCGGGACGGGGCGAACACCGGGGAACTGTTTTTT. The chain employs TRBV20-1 and TRBJ2-2; D perhaps matches TRBD2 (6 bases). Germline V gene sequence: CDR1 DFQATT, CDR2 SNEGSKA (reference sequence). The CDR3 spans 17 residues.

Worth noting for this clonotype: A much larger clone differs by one base, so this may be a read error. The chain recombines TRBV7-9 with TRBJ1-5, with D possibly being TRBD1 (5 bases). CDR3 size: 13 residues. Germline V gene sequence: CDR1 SEHNR, CDR2 FQNEAQ (reference sequence). CDR3 in DNA: TGTGTCAGCAGCTTCTCTGACAGTCAGCCCCAGCATTTT. Encoded protein: CVSSFSDSQPQHF.

This clonotype appeared once. This chain connects TRBV2 to TRBJ1-5; 8 bases match TRBD1. The CDR3 extends over 14 amino acids. The V segment lost 6 bases and the J segment 7 bases; nucleotides outside the gene matches: 8. Germline V gene data show CDR1 as SNHLY and CDR2 as FYNNEI. The CDR3 nucleotides are TGTGCCAGCAGCGGACTCCGGGACAGGCAGCCCCAGCATTTT. Translation: CASSGLRDRQPQHF. Full variable domain (rest looked up from reference TRBV2 and TRBJ1-5): EPEVTQTPSHQVTQMGQEVILRCVPISNHLYFYWYRQILGQKVEFLVSFYNNEISEKSEIFDDQFSVERPDGSNFTLKIRSTKLEDSAMYFCASSGLRDRQPQHFGDGTRLSIL.

The table lists this clonotype with a few counts. The V call is TRBV6-5, the J call TRBJ2-7; D is uncertain. The CDR3 length is 11 residues. Germline V gene data show CDR1 as MNHEY and CDR2 as SVGAGI. V shed 5 bases and J shed 6 bases, with 8 bases lying between them. The chain's CDR3 is CASSQPGEQYF. DNA of the CDR3: TGTGCCAGCAGTCAACCCGGCGAGCAGTACTTC.

This clonotype has a handful of counts. The chain couples TRBV30 to TRBJ1-1; possible D gene TRBD1, 5 bases. V lost 8 bases and J lost 3, with 16 bases in between. Germline values: CDR1 GTSNPN, CDR2 SVGIG (reference sequence). CDR3 length: 13 amino acids. This CDR3 is CASSPETDTEAFF. In nucleotides, the CDR3 is TGTGCCAGCAGCCCAGAGACAGACACTGAAGCTTTCTTT.

CDR3 nucleotides: TGTGCCACCAAAGCCTCTAGCGGGCCCCAGCATTTT. This encodes CATKASSGPQHF. This rearrangement joins TRBV24-1 to TRBJ1-5; D is unclear. The V gene lost 8 bases and the J gene lost 9 bases, with 13 bases spanning the gap. CDR1 KGHDR and CDR2 SFDVKD come from the germline V gene. The CDR3 spans 12 residues.

CDR3 sequence reads: CATSRDPGYEQYF. The CDR3 DNA reads TGTGCCACCAGCAGGGACCCTGGGTACGAGCAGTACTTC. The chain couples TRBV15 to TRBJ2-7; D remains unclear. The CDR3 is 13 amino acids. Germline V gene data show CDR1 as LNHNV and CDR2 as YYDKDF (reference sequence). Trimming cost V 3 bases and J 4 bases, with 10 bases left between them.